The 13 T cell receptor beta chains below come from one sample, sequenced in a study of blood T cell repertoires in COVID-19. The protocol was immunoSEQ multiplex PCR, while the TCRdb copy is restricted to in-frame clones and leaves out a portion. The sample consists of about 190,000 clones, over 75% of them appearing once. The sequencing input was peripheral blood. The receptors derive from an elderly woman with active or convalescent COVID-19.

The V and J genes are TRBV5-8 and TRBJ2-3; TRBD1 is a possible D gene (5 bases). This CDR3 region has 15 residues. V lost 0 bases to trimming and J lost 6 bases, with 14 bases between them. CDR1 and CDR2 (germline): SGHTS, YDEGEE. CDR3 bases: TGTGCCAGCAGCTTGGTTTCGGCAGGGTTGGATACGCAGTATTTT. It specifies CASSLVSAGLDTQYF.

The J gene is TRBJ1-2, the V gene TRBV5-1; tentative D call: TRBD1 (5 bases). The CDR3 consists of 15 residues. Germline loops: CDR1 SGHRS, CDR2 YFSETQ. Trimming cost V 3 bases and J 7 bases, with 19 bases left between them. In DNA form, the CDR3 reads TGCGCCAGCAGCTCCTCCGGCGGGGGAAGCAGTGGCTACACCTTC. It encodes CASSSSGGGSSGYTF.

The chain recombines TRBV5-1 with TRBJ2-5, with 10 bases identical to TRBD1. The length of the CDR3 is 15 residues. Trimming at V came to 2 bases and at J to 4 bases, leaving 5 bases not matched to a gene. In germline, CDR1 is SGHRS, CDR2 YFSETQ. The CDR3 DNA reads TGCGCCAGCAGCTTCGCGACAGGGGGCGGAGAGACCCAGTACTTC. This codes for CASSFATGGGETQYF.

V is TRBV2 and J is TRBJ2-3; a possible D gene is TRBD2 (5 bases). Trimming pared 3 bases from V and 2 bases from J, leaving 9 bases between. Germline V lookup: CDR1 SNHLY, CDR2 FYNNEI. There are 14 residues in the CDR3. The CDR3 nucleotides are TGTGCCAGCAGTGATGCCGGACTCACAGATACGCAGTATTTT. This codes for CASSDAGLTDTQYF. Based on the CDR3 plus reference TRBV2 and TRBJ2-3, the full variable domain is EPEVTQTPSHQVTQMGQEVILRCVPISNHLYFYWYRQILGQKVEFLVSFYNNEISEKSEIFDDQFSVERPDGSNFTLKIRSTKLEDSAMYFCASSDAGLTDTQYFGPGTRLTVL.

The chain uses TRBV5-4 and TRBJ1-2; 7 bases map to TRBD1. The V gene's germline CDR1 is SGHNT and CDR2 YYREEE (reference sequence). The trim removed 4 bases at V and 3 bases at J, leaving 6 bases unmatched. The CDR3 extends over 14 amino acids. For the CDR3, the DNA is TGTGCCAGCAGCCTGGGGACAGAACACTATGGCTACACCTTC. Translating it yields CASSLGTEHYGYTF.

V and J are TRBV20-1 and TRBJ1-1; 8 positions agree with TRBD1. This CDR3 has 11 residues. V was clipped by 5 bases and J by 11 bases; unmatched bases: 7. CDR1 and CDR2 from the germline V gene are DFQATT and SNEGSKA (reference sequence). The CDR3, as DNA: TGCAGTGCTTTAGGAGACAGGGGCGCTTTCTTT. Its protein is CSALGDRGAFF.

V usage is TRBV5-1 and J usage is TRBJ2-1, with TRBD2 matching over 10 bases. V gave up 4 bases and J gave up 2 bases; unmatched junction bases: 3. The germline V gene encodes CDR1 SGHRS and CDR2 YFSETQ. CDR3 length: 15 amino acids. The CDR3 is CASSTSGGAYNEQFF. CDR3 in DNA: TGCGCCAGCAGCACAAGCGGGGGGGCCTACAATGAGCAGTTCTTC. Combining the CDR3 with reference TRBV5-1 and TRBJ2-1 gives the whole variable domain KAGVTQTPRYLIKTRGQQVTLSCSPISGHRSVSWYQQTPGQGLQFLFEYFSETQRNKGNFPGRFSGRQFSNSRSEMNVSTLELGDSALYLCASSTSGGAYNEQFFGPGTRLTVL.

The genes are TRBV3-1 (or the pseudogene TRBV3-2) and TRBJ1-5; possible D gene TRBD1, 5 bases. The V gene lost 0 bases and the J gene lost 11 bases, with 14 bases spanning the gap. The germline gives CDR1 LGHDT, CDR2 YNNKEL (reference sequence). This CDR3 spans 14 amino acids. The CDR3 nucleotides are TGTGCCAGCAGCCAAGAGGTGGGTGGCAGGGCCCAGCATTTT. Protein: CASSQEVGGRAQHF.

This chain links TRBV11-2 with TRBJ1-1; tentative D call: TRBD1 (5 bases). From germline, CDR1 is SGHAT and CDR2 FQNNGV. CDR3 length: 15 amino acids. V was pared by 1 base and J by 4 bases, with 13 bases between. CDR3 residues: CASSLVYPGGTEAFF. CDR3 nucleotide sequence: TGTGCCAGCAGCTTAGTGTATCCCGGGGGCACTGAAGCTTTCTTT.

The rearrangement uses TRBV5-1 and TRBJ2-7; 7 bases are a match to TRBD1. Germline V gives CDR1 SGHRS, CDR2 YFSETQ. The CDR3 sequence is 15 residues long. After removal of 5 bases from V and 3 bases from J, the junction contained 11 bases not matched to a gene. This chain's CDR3 is CASRLRATGVYEQYF. As DNA, the CDR3 is TGCGCCAGCAGACTAAGAGCCACAGGGGTCTACGAGCAGTACTTC.

Comment on this clone: Additional DNA sequences in this sample encode the identical CDR3. The J gene is TRBJ2-7, the V gene TRBV28; D not certain. This CDR3 contains 11 residues. Germline lookup yields CDR1 MDHEN and CDR2 SYDVKM. V lost 3 bases to trimming and J lost 4 bases, with 4 bases between them. CDR3 region: CASSLRYEQYF. The CDR3 DNA sequence: TGTGCCAGCAGTTTGCGTTACGAGCAGTACTTC.

This sequence joins TRBV1 and TRBJ2-2; TRBD2, the table's D call, lacks a check against the DNA. TRBV1 is a documented pseudogene. The CDR3 is 16 residues long. The CDR3 sequence: CTSSQLAGVLTGELFF. CDR3 bases: TGCACCAGCAGCCAACTAGCGGGGGTACTTACCGGGGAGCTGTTTTTT.

This sequence joins TRBV7-2 and TRBJ1-4, with no clear D. The V end was cut by 3 bases, the J end by 4 bases, with 9 bases between. CDR3 length: 14 residues. Looked up from germline, CDR1 is SGHTA and CDR2 is FQGNSA. CDR3 nucleotides: TGTGCCAGCAGCTTTAGAGGGTTTAATGAAAAACTGTTTTTT. Protein product: CASSFRGFNEKLFF.